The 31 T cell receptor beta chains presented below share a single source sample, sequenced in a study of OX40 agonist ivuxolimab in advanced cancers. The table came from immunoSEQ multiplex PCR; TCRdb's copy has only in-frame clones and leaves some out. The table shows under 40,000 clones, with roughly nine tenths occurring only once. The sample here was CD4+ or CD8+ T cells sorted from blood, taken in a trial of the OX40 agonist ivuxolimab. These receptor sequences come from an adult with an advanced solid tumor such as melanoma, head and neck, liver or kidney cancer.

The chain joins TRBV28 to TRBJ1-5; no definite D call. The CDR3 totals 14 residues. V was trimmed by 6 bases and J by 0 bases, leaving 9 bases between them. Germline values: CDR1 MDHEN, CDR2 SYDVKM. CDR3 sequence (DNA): TGTGCCAGCAGGCCCGATTATAGCAATCAGCCCCAGCATTTT. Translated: CASRPDYSNQPQHF.

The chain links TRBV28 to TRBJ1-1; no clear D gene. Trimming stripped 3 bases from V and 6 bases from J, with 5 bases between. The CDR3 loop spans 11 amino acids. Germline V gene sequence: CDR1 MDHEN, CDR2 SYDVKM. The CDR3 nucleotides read TGTGCCAGCAGTTTGCGGGCTGAAGCTTTCTTT. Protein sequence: CASSLRAEAFF.

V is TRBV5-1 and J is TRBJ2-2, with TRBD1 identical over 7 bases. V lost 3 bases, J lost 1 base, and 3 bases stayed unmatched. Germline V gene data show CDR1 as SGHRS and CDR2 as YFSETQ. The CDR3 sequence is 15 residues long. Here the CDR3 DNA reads TGCGCCAGCAGCTCGGACAGGATGAACACCGGGGAGCTGTTTTTT. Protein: CASSSDRMNTGELFF.

The DNA for the CDR3 is TGTGCCAGCAGTTTCACTGGGAACTATGGCTACACCTTC. It yields the protein CASSFTGNYGYTF. This chain links TRBV6-6 with TRBJ1-2; D gene uncertain. V was shortened by 4 bases and J by 2 bases, with 8 bases between the two germline ends. CDR1 and CDR2 from the germline V gene are MNHNY and SVGAGI (reference sequence). This CDR3 contains 13 residues.

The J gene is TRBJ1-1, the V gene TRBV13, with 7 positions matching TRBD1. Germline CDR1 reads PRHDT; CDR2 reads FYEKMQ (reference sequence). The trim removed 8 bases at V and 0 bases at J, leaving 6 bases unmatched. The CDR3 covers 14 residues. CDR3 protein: CASWRTGMNTEAFF. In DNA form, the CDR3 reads TGTGCCAGCTGGAGGACAGGCATGAACACTGAAGCTTTCTTT.

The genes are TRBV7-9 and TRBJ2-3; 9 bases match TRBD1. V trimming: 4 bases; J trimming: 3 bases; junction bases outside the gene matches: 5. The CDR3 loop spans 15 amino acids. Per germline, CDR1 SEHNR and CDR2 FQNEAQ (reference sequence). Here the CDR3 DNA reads TGTGCCAGCAGCTCGGACAGGGGAGGGACAGATACGCAGTATTTT. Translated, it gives CASSSDRGGTDTQYF.

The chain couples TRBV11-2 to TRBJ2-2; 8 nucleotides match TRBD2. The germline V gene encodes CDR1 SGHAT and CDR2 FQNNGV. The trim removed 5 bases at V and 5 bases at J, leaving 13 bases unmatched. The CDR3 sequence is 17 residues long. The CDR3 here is CASSPNSGTRVTGELFF. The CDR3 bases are TGTGCCAGCAGCCCCAATTCGGGGACTAGAGTTACCGGGGAGCTGTTTTTT.

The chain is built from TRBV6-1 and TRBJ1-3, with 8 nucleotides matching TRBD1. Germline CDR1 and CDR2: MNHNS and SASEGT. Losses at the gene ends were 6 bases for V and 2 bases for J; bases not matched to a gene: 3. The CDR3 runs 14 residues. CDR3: CASSLTGAGNTIYF. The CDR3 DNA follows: TGTGCCAGCAGCCTGACAGGGGCTGGAAACACCATATATTTT.

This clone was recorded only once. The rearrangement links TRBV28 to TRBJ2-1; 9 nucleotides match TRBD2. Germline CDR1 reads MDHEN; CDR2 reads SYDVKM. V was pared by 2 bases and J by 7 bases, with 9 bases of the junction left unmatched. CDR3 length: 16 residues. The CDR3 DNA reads TGTGCCAGCAGTTTAATCTCTGCGGGGGGGCGAAATGAGCAGTTCTTC. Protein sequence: CASSLISAGGRNEQFF.

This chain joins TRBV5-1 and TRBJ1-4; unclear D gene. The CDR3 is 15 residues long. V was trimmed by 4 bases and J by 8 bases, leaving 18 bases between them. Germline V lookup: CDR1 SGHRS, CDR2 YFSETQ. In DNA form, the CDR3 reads TGCGCCAGCAGCCTACGACAAGGCTCTGGCGAAAAACTGTTTTTT. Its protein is CASSLRQGSGEKLFF.

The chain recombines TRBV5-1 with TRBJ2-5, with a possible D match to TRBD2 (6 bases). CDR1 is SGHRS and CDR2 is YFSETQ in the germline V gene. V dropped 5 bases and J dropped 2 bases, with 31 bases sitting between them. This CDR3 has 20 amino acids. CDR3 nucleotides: TGCGCCAGCAGGACCCACGTGGGGGGAGGCGGTTTCAGTCGGCAAGAGACCCAGTACTTC. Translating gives CASRTHVGGGGFSRQETQYF.

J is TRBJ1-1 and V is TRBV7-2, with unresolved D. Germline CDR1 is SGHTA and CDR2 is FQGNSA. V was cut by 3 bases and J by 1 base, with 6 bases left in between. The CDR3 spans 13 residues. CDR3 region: CASSFTPNTEAFF. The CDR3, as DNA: TGTGCCAGCAGCTTTACCCCGAACACTGAAGCTTTCTTT.

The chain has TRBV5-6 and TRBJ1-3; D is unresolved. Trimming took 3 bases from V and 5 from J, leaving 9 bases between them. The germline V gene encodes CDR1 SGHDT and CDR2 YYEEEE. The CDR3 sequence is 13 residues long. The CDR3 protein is CASSSVSRNTIYF. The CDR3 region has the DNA TGTGCCAGCAGCTCCGTTAGTAGAAACACCATATATTTT. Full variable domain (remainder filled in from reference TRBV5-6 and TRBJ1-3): DAGVTQSPTHLIKTRGQQVTLRCSPKSGHDTVSWYQQALGQGPQFIFQYYEEEERQRGNFPDRFSGHQFPNYSSELNVNALLLGDSALYLCASSSVSRNTIYFGEGSWLTVV.

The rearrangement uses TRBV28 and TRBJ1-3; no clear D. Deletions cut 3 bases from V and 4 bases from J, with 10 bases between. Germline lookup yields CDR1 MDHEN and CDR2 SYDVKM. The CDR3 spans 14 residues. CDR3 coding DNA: TGTGCCAGCAGTTTCTTACTAGCGGGAAACACCATATATTTT. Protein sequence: CASSFLLAGNTIYF.

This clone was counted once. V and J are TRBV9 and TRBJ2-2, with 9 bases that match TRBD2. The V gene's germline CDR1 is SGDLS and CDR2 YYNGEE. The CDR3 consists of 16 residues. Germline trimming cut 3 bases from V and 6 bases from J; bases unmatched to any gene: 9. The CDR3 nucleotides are TGTGCCAGCAGCGGATTTAGCGGGAGTCGGGCCGGGGAGCTGTTTTTT. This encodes CASSGFSGSRAGELFF.

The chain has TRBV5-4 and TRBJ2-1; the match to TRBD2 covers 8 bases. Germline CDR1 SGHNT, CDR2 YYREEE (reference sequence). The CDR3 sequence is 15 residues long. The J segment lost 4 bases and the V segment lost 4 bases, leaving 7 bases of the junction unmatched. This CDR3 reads CASSPGTRSYNEQFF. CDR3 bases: TGTGCCAGCAGCCCCGGGACTAGGTCTTACAATGAGCAGTTCTTC.

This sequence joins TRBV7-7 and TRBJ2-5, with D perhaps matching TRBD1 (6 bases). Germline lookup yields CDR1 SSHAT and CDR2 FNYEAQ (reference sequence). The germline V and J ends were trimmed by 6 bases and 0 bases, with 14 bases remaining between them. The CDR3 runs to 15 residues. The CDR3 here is CASRPGVAYQETQYF. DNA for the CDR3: TGTGCCAGCAGGCCAGGGGTAGCGTACCAAGAGACCCAGTACTTC. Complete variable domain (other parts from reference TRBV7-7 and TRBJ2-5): GAGVSQSPRYKVTKRGQDVTLRCDPISSHATLYWYQQALGQGPEFLTYFNYEAQPDKSGLPSDRFSAERPEGSISTLTIQRTEQRDSAMYRCASRPGVAYQETQYFGPGTRLLVL.

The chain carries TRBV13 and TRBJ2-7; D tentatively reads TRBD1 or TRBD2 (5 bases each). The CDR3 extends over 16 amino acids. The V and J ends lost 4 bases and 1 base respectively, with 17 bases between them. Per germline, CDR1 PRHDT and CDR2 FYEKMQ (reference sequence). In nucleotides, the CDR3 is TGTGCCAGCAGCTCTGGCCGGGACCGATTTTCCTACGAGCAGTACTTC. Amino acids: CASSSGRDRFSYEQYF.

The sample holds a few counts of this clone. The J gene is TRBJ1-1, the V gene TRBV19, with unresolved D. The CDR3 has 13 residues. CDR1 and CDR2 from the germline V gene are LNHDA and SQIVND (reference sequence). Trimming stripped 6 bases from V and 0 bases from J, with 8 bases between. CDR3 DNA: TGTGCCAGTAGGGAGGGAGTGAACACTGAAGCTTTCTTT. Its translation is CASREGVNTEAFF.

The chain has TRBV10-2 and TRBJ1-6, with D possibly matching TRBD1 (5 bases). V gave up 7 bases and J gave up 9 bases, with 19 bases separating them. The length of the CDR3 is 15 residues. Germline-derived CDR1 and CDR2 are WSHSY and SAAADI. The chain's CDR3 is CASTQGGGWGSPLHF. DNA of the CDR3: TGCGCCAGCACTCAGGGAGGAGGTTGGGGTTCACCCCTCCACTTT.

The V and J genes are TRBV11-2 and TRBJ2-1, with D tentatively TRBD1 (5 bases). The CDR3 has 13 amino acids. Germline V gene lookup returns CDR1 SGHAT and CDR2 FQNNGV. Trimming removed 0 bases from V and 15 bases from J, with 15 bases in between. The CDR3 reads CASSLEGAGWVFF. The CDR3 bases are TGTGCCAGCAGCTTAGAAGGGGCAGGGTGGGTGTTCTTC.

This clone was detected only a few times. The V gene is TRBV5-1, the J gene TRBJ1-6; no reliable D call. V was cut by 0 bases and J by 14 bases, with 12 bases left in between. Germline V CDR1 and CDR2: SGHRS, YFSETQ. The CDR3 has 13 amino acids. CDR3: CASSLDYGLTLHF. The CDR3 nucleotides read TGCGCCAGCAGCTTGGATTACGGCCTGACCCTCCACTTT.

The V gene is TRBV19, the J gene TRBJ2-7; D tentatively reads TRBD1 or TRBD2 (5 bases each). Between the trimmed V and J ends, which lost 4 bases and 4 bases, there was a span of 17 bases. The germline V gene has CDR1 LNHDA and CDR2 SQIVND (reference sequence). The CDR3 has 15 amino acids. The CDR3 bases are TGTGCCAGTAGTACGCGGACGAGGGGCGAATACGAGCAGTACTTC. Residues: CASSTRTRGEYEQYF.

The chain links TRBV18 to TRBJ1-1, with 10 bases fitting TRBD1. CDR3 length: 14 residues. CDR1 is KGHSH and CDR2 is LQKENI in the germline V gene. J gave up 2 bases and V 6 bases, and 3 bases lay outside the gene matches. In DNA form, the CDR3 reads TGTGCCAGCTCTCCGACAGGGGGCAACACTGAAGCTTTCTTT. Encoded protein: CASSPTGGNTEAFF.

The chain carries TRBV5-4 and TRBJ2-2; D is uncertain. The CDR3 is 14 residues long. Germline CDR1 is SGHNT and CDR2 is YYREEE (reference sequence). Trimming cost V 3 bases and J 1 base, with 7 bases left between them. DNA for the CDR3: TGTGCCAGCAGCTCGAGACTGAACACCGGGGAGCTGTTTTTT. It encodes CASSSRLNTGELFF. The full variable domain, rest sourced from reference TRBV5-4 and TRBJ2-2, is ETGVTQSPTHLIKTRGQQVTLRCSSQSGHNTVSWYQQALGQGPQFIFQYYREEENGRGNFPPRFSGLQFPNYSSELNVNALELDDSALYLCASSSRLNTGELFFGEGSRLTVL.

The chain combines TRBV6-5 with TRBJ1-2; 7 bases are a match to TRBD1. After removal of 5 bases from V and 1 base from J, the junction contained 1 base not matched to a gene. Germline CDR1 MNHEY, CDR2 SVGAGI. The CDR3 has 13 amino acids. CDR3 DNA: TGTGCCAGCAGTCGGGACAGTAACTATGGCTACACCTTC. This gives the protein CASSRDSNYGYTF.

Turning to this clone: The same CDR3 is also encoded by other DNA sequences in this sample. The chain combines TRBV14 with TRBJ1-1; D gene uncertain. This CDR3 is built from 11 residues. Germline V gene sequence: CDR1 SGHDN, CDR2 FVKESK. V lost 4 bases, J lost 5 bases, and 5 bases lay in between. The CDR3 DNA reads TGTGCCAGCAGCCGAACGACTGAAGCTTTCTTT. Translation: CASSRTTEAFF.

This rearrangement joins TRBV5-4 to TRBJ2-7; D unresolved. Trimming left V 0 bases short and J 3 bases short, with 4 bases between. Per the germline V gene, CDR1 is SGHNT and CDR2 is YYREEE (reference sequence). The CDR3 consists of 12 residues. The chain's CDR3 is CASSLDGYEQYF. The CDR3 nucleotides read TGTGCCAGCAGCTTGGATGGCTACGAGCAGTACTTC. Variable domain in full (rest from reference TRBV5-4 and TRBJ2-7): ETGVTQSPTHLIKTRGQQVTLRCSSQSGHNTVSWYQQALGQGPQFIFQYYREEENGRGNFPPRFSGLQFPNYSSELNVNALELDDSALYLCASSLDGYEQYFGPGTRLTVT.

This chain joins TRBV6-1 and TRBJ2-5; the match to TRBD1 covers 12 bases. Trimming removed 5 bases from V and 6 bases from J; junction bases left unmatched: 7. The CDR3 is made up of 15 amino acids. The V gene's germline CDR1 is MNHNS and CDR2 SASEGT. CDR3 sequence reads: CASSTGTGGGKTQYF. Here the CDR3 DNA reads TGTGCCAGCAGTACCGGGACAGGGGGCGGAAAGACCCAGTACTTC.

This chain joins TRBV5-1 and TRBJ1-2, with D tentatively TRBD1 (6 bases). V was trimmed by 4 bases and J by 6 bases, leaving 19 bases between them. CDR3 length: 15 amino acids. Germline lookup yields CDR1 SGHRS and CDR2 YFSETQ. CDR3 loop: CASSPVFGGRDGYTF. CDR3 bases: TGCGCCAGCAGCCCGGTTTTCGGGGGCAGGGATGGCTACACCTTC.

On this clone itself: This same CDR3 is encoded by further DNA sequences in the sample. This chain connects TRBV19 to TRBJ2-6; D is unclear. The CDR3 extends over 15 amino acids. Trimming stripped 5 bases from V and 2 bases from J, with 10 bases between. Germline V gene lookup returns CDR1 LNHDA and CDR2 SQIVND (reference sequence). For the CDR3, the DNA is TGTGCCAGTAGTTCCGGGTGGGCTGGGGCCAACGTCCTGACTTTC. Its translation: CASSSGWAGANVLTF.